This is a list of T cell receptor beta chains from one sample in a study of T cell responses to AZD1222 COVID-19 vaccine. Produced via immunoSEQ multiplex PCR; TCRdb's table is partial and in-frame only. The data contain 80,000 to 95,000 clones, around 90% of them seen just once; the ten biggest clones take up 5.2%. This sample comprised peripheral blood, obtained on day 0 of AZD1222 vaccination. Receptors were obtained from an adult in good health. Both conserved end residues are part of each CDR3. The order of the fields is clone size, J gene, D gene, V gene, CDR3 DNA, CDR3 protein. A D gene is named only where the DNA matches it firmly. The listing skips clone size in some rows; elsewhere it reads once, few, many or a size class.

size: NA
J: TRBJ2-3
D: NA
V: TRBV7-2
DNA: TGTGCCAGCAGCCGTAGCGGAGAGGCAGATACGCAGTATTTT
CDR3: CASSRSGEADTQYF

size: NA
J: TRBJ2-5
D: NA
V: TRBV10-1
DNA: TGCGCCAGCAGTCAACGACCAGAAGAGACCCAGTACTTC
CDR3: CASSQRPEETQYF

size: NA
J: TRBJ2-3
D: TRBD2
V: TRBV9
DNA: TGTGCCAGCAGCGTCTGGACTAGCGTTGGGGTAGATACGCAGTATTTT
CDR3: CASSVWTSVGVDTQYF

size: few
J: TRBJ1-2
D: NA
V: TRBV29-1
DNA: TGCAGCGTTGCTCCGCCGCAAAGTATCACCTTC
CDR3: CSVAPPQSITF

size: NA
J: TRBJ2-7
D: NA
V: TRBV7-8
DNA: TGTGCCAGCAGTTGGCCTACCTACGAGCAGTACTTC
CDR3: CASSWPTYEQYF

size: NA
J: TRBJ2-1
D: TRBD2
V: TRBV27
DNA: TGTGCCAGCACAGTCAGGTGGGAGGGCCGTCCGGGTGAGCAGTTCTTC
CDR3: CASTVRWEGRPGEQFF

size: NA
J: TRBJ2-1
D: NA
V: TRBV5-4
DNA: TGTGCCAGCACCTACTCGGGAACCTCCTACAATGAGCAGTTCTTC
CDR3: CASTYSGTSYNEQFF

size: NA
J: TRBJ2-7
D: NA
V: TRBV10-1
DNA: TGCGCCAGCAGTAGCGGTTACGAGCAGTACTTC
CDR3: CASSSGYEQYF

size: NA
J: TRBJ2-7
D: TRBD1
V: TRBV28
DNA: TGTGCCAGCAGTACCAGGGACAGGAAGGTTTACGAGCAGTACTTC
CDR3: CASSTRDRKVYEQYF

size: once
J: TRBJ2-3
D: TRBD2
V: TRBV6-5
DNA: TGTGCCAGCAGTATACGGGGGGAGGGCCGGGATACGCAGTATTTT
CDR3: CASSIRGEGRDTQYF

size: NA
J: TRBJ2-7
D: TRBD1
V: TRBV19
DNA: TGTGCCAGTAGCCCGGGACAGGGCGCATACGAGCAGTACTTC
CDR3: CASSPGQGAYEQYF

size: NA
J: TRBJ2-7
D: NA
V: TRBV4-1
DNA: TGCGCCAGCAGCCATCCCCTAGGCAAGCAGTACTTC
CDR3: CASSHPLGKQYF

size: NA
J: TRBJ2-5
D: NA
V: TRBV5-1
DNA: TGCGCCAGCAGCCGGGACTCCGGGGGACAAGAGACCCAGTACTTC
CDR3: CASSRDSGGQETQYF

size: NA
J: TRBJ2-3
D: NA
V: TRBV7-3
DNA: TGTGCCAGCAGCTTAGGCAGGGCGTCAGATACGCAGTATTTT
CDR3: CASSLGRASDTQYF

size: NA
J: TRBJ2-1
D: TRBD2
V: TRBV3-1/TRBV3-2
DNA: TGTGCCAGCACCATAGCGGGTGGGTCCTACAATGAGCAGTTCTTC
CDR3: CASTIAGGSYNEQFF

size: once
J: TRBJ2-2
D: NA
V: TRBV7-9
DNA: TGTGCCAGCAGCTTAGAGGTGGGGGCCGGGGAGCTGTTTTTT
CDR3: CASSLEVGAGELFF

size: NA
J: TRBJ2-3
D: NA
V: TRBV6-6
DNA: TGTGCCAGCAGTTACTTGATCGTCCCCGGAGGTACGCAGTATTTT
CDR3: CASSYLIVPGGTQYF

size: NA
J: TRBJ2-5
D: TRBD2
V: TRBV6-5
DNA: TGTGCCAGCAGTTACTTAGGACTAGCGGGAGAGGGGACCCAGTACTTC
CDR3: CASSYLGLAGEGTQYF

size: NA
J: TRBJ2-7
D: NA
V: TRBV2
DNA: TGTGCCAGCAGTGAAGCCTACGAGCAGTACTTC
CDR3: CASSEAYEQYF

size: NA
J: TRBJ1-1
D: NA
V: TRBV6-5
DNA: TGTGCCAGCAGTACATCAGGGGTGGGCAACACTGAAGCTTTCTTT
CDR3: CASSTSGVGNTEAFF

size: NA
J: TRBJ2-5
D: TRBD1
V: TRBV27
DNA: TGTGCCAGCAGTTTATCGCGACAGGGGTTACAGACCCAGTACTTC
CDR3: CASSLSRQGLQTQYF

size: NA
J: TRBJ2-7
D: NA
V: TRBV28
DNA: TGTGCCAGCAGTAGGACTGCGCTGGGAGAGCAGTACTTC
CDR3: CASSRTALGEQYF

size: NA
J: TRBJ2-3
D: NA
V: TRBV6-2/TRBV6-3
DNA: TGTGCCAGCAGTTACTCGTGGGGCCGAGATACGCAGTATTTT
CDR3: CASSYSWGRDTQYF

size: once
J: TRBJ2-7
D: NA
V: TRBV5-1
DNA: TGCGCCAGCAGCACTTTAGGTACAGGGAGGAACGAGCAGTACTTC
CDR3: CASSTLGTGRNEQYF

size: NA
J: TRBJ2-1
D: NA
V: TRBV5-1
DNA: TGCGCCAGCAGCCTCGACTACAATGAGCAGTTCTTC
CDR3: CASSLDYNEQFF

size: NA
J: TRBJ1-3
D: NA
V: TRBV27
DNA: TGTGCCAGCAGTTTATCGTACGGGGGCTCCATATATTTT
CDR3: CASSLSYGGSIYF

size: once
J: TRBJ2-5
D: NA
V: TRBV6-2/TRBV6-3
DNA: TGTGCCAGCAGCCCCGTGGGTAGCGGAGAAGAGACCCAGTACTTC
CDR3: CASSPVGSGEETQYF

size: NA
J: TRBJ2-3
D: NA
V: TRBV4-3
DNA: TGCGCCAGCAGCCCTAGAGGGACCCACACAGATACGCAGTATTTT
CDR3: CASSPRGTHTDTQYF

size: NA
J: TRBJ2-1
D: TRBD2
V: TRBV5-4
DNA: TGTGCCAGCAGCCGCACCTCTAGCGGGAGTTACAATGAGCAGTTCTTC
CDR3: CASSRTSSGSYNEQFF

size: NA
J: TRBJ2-7
D: NA
V: TRBV27
DNA: TGTGCCAGCAGCCTCCGCGGGGACGGGAACGAGCAGTACTTC
CDR3: CASSLRGDGNEQYF

size: NA
J: TRBJ2-5
D: NA
V: TRBV12-3/TRBV12-4
DNA: TGTGCCAGCAGTGTAGGGGGGAGAGAGACCCAGTACTTC
CDR3: CASSVGGRETQYF

size: NA
J: TRBJ1-2
D: TRBD1
V: TRBV11-2
DNA: TGTGCCAGCAGCATCGGACAGGGCTCTGATGGCTACACCTTC
CDR3: CASSIGQGSDGYTF

size: NA
J: TRBJ2-5
D: NA
V: TRBV2
DNA: TGTGCCAGCAGTGGGAGCTTCAGAGAGACCCAGTACTTC
CDR3: CASSGSFRETQYF

size: NA
J: TRBJ2-1
D: TRBD2
V: TRBV5-4
DNA: TGTGCCAGCAGCTTGCTGGGACTAGCGGAAGGCAATGAGCAGTTCTTC
CDR3: CASSLLGLAEGNEQFF

size: NA
J: TRBJ2-3
D: TRBD2
V: TRBV2
DNA: TGTGCCAGCAGTGAGCTAGCGGGAACAGATACGCAGTATTTT
CDR3: CASSELAGTDTQYF

size: few
J: TRBJ2-7
D: NA
V: TRBV4-2
DNA: TGTGCCAGCAGCCAAGTGGACGGGAGAGCCTACGAGCAGTACTTC
CDR3: CASSQVDGRAYEQYF